Below, 17 T cell receptor beta chains from the same sample are listed, as sequenced in a study of response to subunit inactivated influenza vaccine. One entry per CDR3 protein results from TCRdb running MiXCR on the RT-PCR reads. This sample has approximately 530,000 distinct CDR3 sequences; under 8.5% occur once, and the top ten carry less than 15%. Here the sequenced sample was PBMCs from blood, taken around 25 months after vaccination. Every receptor here comes from a man between 50 and 69 years old who received an inactivated influenza vaccine.

The chain joins TRBV11-2 to TRBJ2-5; tentative D call: TRBD2 (6 bases). V shed 0 bases and J shed 3 bases, with 11 bases lying between them. The CDR3 is 15 residues long. Per the germline V gene, CDR1 is SGHAT and CDR2 is FQNNGV. CDR3 amino acids: CASSLDWRGKETQYF. CDR3 coding DNA: TGTGCCAGCAGCTTAGATTGGAGGGGTAAAGAGACCCAGTACTTC.

This rearrangement joins TRBV15 to TRBJ1-5; D is perhaps TRBD1 (6 bases). Per the germline V gene, CDR1 is LNHNV and CDR2 is YYDKDF (reference sequence). Trimming pared 3 bases from V and 1 base from J, leaving 13 bases between. The CDR3 covers 16 residues. The CDR3 here is CATSREQGRSNQPQHF. The CDR3 DNA sequence: TGTGCCACCAGCAGGGAACAGGGTCGGAGCAATCAGCCCCAGCATTTT.

This CDR3 reads CASSLDLAGGSTDTQYF. The CDR3 DNA follows: TGTGCCAGCAGCTTAGACCTAGCGGGAGGATCCACAGATACGCAGTATTTT. The chain employs TRBV13 and TRBJ2-3; 11 positions agree with TRBD2. After removal of 1 base from V and 2 bases from J, the junction contained 5 bases not matched to a gene. This CDR3 is 17 amino acids long. Per germline, CDR1 PRHDT and CDR2 FYEKMQ (reference sequence).

V usage is TRBV9 and J usage is TRBJ2-2, with 8 bases that match TRBD1. Losses at the gene ends were 0 bases for V and 5 bases for J; bases not matched to a gene: 6. Germline V gives CDR1 SGDLS, CDR2 YYNGEE. CDR3 length: 16 residues. The CDR3 protein is CASSVVGYRGTGELFF. The DNA for the CDR3 is TGTGCCAGCAGCGTAGTCGGCTACAGGGGGACCGGGGAGCTGTTTTTT.

About this clonotype: This may be a read error, as it is one base from a much larger clone. The CDR3 coding sequence is TGTGCCAGCAGGCGGTGCAGTTACAATGAGCAGTTCTTC. This gives the protein CASRRCSYNEQFF. The rearrangement links TRBV11-2 to TRBJ2-1, with no clear D. CDR1 and CDR2 from the germline V gene are SGHAT and FQNNGV. This CDR3 region has 13 residues. V lost 6 bases to trimming and J lost 4 bases, with 10 bases between them.

This clonotype was counted between two and nine times. The chain recombines TRBV6-1 with TRBJ2-3; a possible D gene is TRBD1 (6 bases). CDR3 size: 14 residues. The germline V and J ends were trimmed by 6 bases and 4 bases, with 14 bases remaining between them. Germline V CDR1 and CDR2: MNHNS, SASEGT. As DNA, the CDR3 is TGTGCCAGCAGGATAGGACAGTCGCCAGATACGCAGTATTTT. Amino acids: CASRIGQSPDTQYF.

Points on this clonotype: Germline and junction disagree at one end, which may indicate a read error. CDR3 protein: CAITQGAF. For the CDR3, the DNA is TGTGCCATCACCCAGGGAGCCTTC. The chain recombines TRBV10-3 with TRBJ1-2; tentative D call: TRBD1 (5 bases). Germline V gene data show CDR1 as ENHRY and CDR2 as SYGVKD. CDR3 size: 8 residues.

Note on this clonotype: A read error may be the cause here, since a much bigger clone is one base away. V gene TRBV6-5 combines with J gene TRBJ2-7, with D maybe TRBD1 (6 bases). The V gene's germline CDR1 is MNHEY and CDR2 SVGAGI. This CDR3 region has 16 residues. CDR3 protein: CASNYALGVTGNEQYF. The CDR3 bases are TGTGCCAGCAATTACGCACTTGGGGTGACAGGCAACGAGCAGTACTTC.

This clonotype was seen only a few times. This chain joins TRBV14 and TRBJ1-6, with D uncertain. The germline V and J ends were trimmed by 3 bases and 13 bases, with 13 bases remaining between them. Germline-derived CDR1 and CDR2 are SGHDN and FVKESK. The CDR3 totals 13 residues. The CDR3 here is CASSQAGVAPLHF. The CDR3 DNA sequence: TGTGCCAGCAGCCAGGCTGGGGTGGCTCCCCTCCACTTT.

The table lists this clonotype with a few counts. The chain recombines TRBV6-1 with TRBJ2-7; 9 bases are shared with TRBD1. Unmatched junction bases numbered 8, after V lost 6 bases and J lost 2 bases. CDR1 and CDR2 from the germline V gene are MNHNS and SASEGT. There are 15 residues in the CDR3. The CDR3 protein is CASSSNRDRAYEQYF. The CDR3, as DNA: TGTGCCAGCAGCTCTAACCGGGACAGGGCCTACGAGCAGTACTTC.

In its sample, this clonotype was seen many times. This chain connects TRBV7-8 to TRBJ1-2, with D hard to call. Germline CDR1 SGHVS, CDR2 FQNEAQ. This CDR3 has 14 amino acids. Trimming cost V 5 bases and J 7 bases, with 17 bases left between them. The DNA for the CDR3 is TGTGCCAGCAGCCCCTCAGGTTCTCTTCTTGGCTACACCTTC. It encodes CASSPSGSLLGYTF.

This clonotype has at least ten counts. This chain links TRBV28 with TRBJ2-2, with TRBD1 as a possible D gene (6 bases). There are 14 residues in the CDR3. Deletions cut 2 bases from V and 3 bases from J, with 7 bases between. Germline V gene sequence: CDR1 MDHEN, CDR2 SYDVKM. Written as DNA, the CDR3 is TGTGCCAGCAGTTTAGGGGGCCACACCGGGGAGCTGTTTTTT. Encoded protein: CASSLGGHTGELFF.

This clonotype was seen many times. This CDR3 reads CAIRDTSGSRKNEQYF. In DNA form, the CDR3 reads TGTGCCATCAGGGATACTAGCGGGAGTCGGAAAAACGAGCAGTACTTC. The chain combines TRBV10-3 with TRBJ2-7, with 11 nucleotides matching TRBD2. Germline loops: CDR1 ENHRY, CDR2 SYGVKD. The CDR3 length is 16 residues. The J segment lost 5 bases and the V segment lost 6 bases, leaving 12 bases of the junction unmatched.

V is TRBV5-1 and J is TRBJ1-1; maybe TRBD1 (6 bases). The germline V gene encodes CDR1 SGHRS and CDR2 YFSETQ. The V and J ends lost 4 bases and 3 bases respectively, with 13 bases between them. This CDR3 is 14 amino acids long. CDR3 protein: CASSTDSGDTEAFF. CDR3 DNA sequence: TGCGCCAGCAGCACGGACAGCGGGGACACTGAAGCTTTCTTT.

The table lists this clonotype with a few counts. The gene calls are TRBV7-3 and TRBJ2-1; D gene uncertain. This CDR3 has 13 amino acids. V lost 5 bases and J lost 5, with 10 bases in between. Germline V gives CDR1 SGHTA, CDR2 FQGTGA. The CDR3 spells CASSGYNDNEQFF. For the CDR3, the DNA is TGTGCCAGCAGCGGGTACAACGACAATGAGCAGTTCTTC.

This clonotype was observed a handful of times. The chain joins TRBV7-9 to TRBJ2-7; no reliable D call. Trimming left V 1 base short and J 2 bases short, with 9 bases between. Germline V gives CDR1 SEHNR, CDR2 FQNEAQ (reference sequence). The CDR3 totals 14 residues. CDR3: CASSLVALPYEQYF. The CDR3 DNA reads as TGTGCCAGCAGCTTAGTGGCCTTGCCCTACGAGCAGTACTTC. Full variable domain (missing parts from reference TRBV7-9 and TRBJ2-7): DTGVSQNPRHKITKRGQNVTFRCDPISEHNRLYWYRQTLGQGPEFLTYFQNEAQLEKSRLLSDRFSAERPKGSFSTLEIQRTEQGDSAMYLCASSLVALPYEQYFGPGTRLTVT.

This clonotype has a count of ten or more. The chain carries TRBV7-2 and TRBJ2-5; no clear D. Germline assignment: CDR1 SGHTA and CDR2 FQGNSA. This CDR3 has 13 amino acids. V was clipped by 1 base and J by 5 bases, with 8 bases between them. CDR3 residues: CASSLVGFETQYF. The CDR3 DNA reads TGTGCCAGCAGCTTAGTCGGGTTCGAGACCCAGTACTTC. The whole variable domain, remainder taken from reference TRBV7-2 and TRBJ2-5, is GAGVSQSPSNKVTEKGKDVELRCDPISGHTALYWYRQSLGQGLEFLIYFQGNSAPDKSGLPSDRFSAERTGGSVSTLTIQRTQQEDSAVYLCASSLVGFETQYFGPGTRLLVL.